These T cell receptor beta chains were read from a single sample in a study of identical twins. TCRdb reprocessed the 5' RACE reads with MiXCR, giving one entry per CDR3 protein. The sample has 1,800,000 or so distinct CDR3 sequences, around a third seen once. Source material: cord blood. The receptor source for this set is a newborn girl in good health. Both conserved end residues are trimmed from each CDR3.

V gene: TRBV7-9
CDR3 protein: ASSLAGGVGEKLF

V gene: TRBV7-9
CDR3 protein: ASSPPGDTIY

V gene: TRBV30
CDR3 protein: AWSVVAGTDTQY

V gene: TRBV24-1
CDR3 protein: ATREPNTGELF

V gene: TRBV5-6
CDR3 protein: ASSRLAGGAETQY

V gene: TRBV20-1
CDR3 protein: SPGGLGRADTQY

V gene: TRBV20-1
CDR3 protein: SAQTGISNQPQH

V gene: TRBV12-3/TRBV12-4
CDR3 protein: ASSLLGTSGRASFEQY

V gene: TRBV3-1
CDR3 protein: ASSQMTIKNIQY

V gene: TRBV12-3/TRBV12-4
CDR3 protein: ASTTRTGTYEQY

V gene: TRBV2
CDR3 protein: ASSLNRLAVSYEQY

V gene: TRBV13
CDR3 protein: ASSLAYSGTSQGETQY

V gene: TRBV11-2
CDR3 protein: ASSRTGDPYEQY

V gene: TRBV5-6
CDR3 protein: ASSPAGRISGKNIQY

V gene: TRBV29-1
CDR3 protein: SVEMGQGASSTDTQY

V gene: TRBV7-8
CDR3 protein: ASSFRPAGGTDTQY

V gene: TRBV7-2
CDR3 protein: ASSFGLGRASYEQY

V gene: TRBV12-3/TRBV12-4
CDR3 protein: ASSFPRGALSGANVLT

V gene: TRBV6-5
CDR3 protein: ASSYSTSGRWY

V gene: TRBV5-1
CDR3 protein: ASRSPDHTDTQY

V gene: TRBV2
CDR3 protein: ASSGTSGAGELF

V gene: TRBV2
CDR3 protein: ASSDIASGNNEQY

V gene: TRBV5-1
CDR3 protein: ASSLAGRVNQPQH

V gene: TRBV7-2
CDR3 protein: ASTSHRESYGYT

V gene: TRBV20-1
CDR3 protein: SATTASYNEQF

V gene: TRBV2
CDR3 protein: ASTTGGYSYEQY

V gene: TRBV20-1
CDR3 protein: SAIQAGRTDTQY

V gene: TRBV20-1
CDR3 protein: SARDPDRGGNQPQH

V gene: TRBV3-1
CDR3 protein: ASSQERLPNTGELF

V gene: TRBV28
CDR3 protein: ASSDRTRAYEQY

V gene: TRBV28
CDR3 protein: ASSLIVGRNGYT

V gene: TRBV6-5
CDR3 protein: ASSYGVGRSIYSNQPQH

V gene: TRBV20-1
CDR3 protein: SARDLVTYEQY

V gene: TRBV20-1
CDR3 protein: SAREDRGSYEQY

V gene: TRBV12-3/TRBV12-4
CDR3 protein: ASRPRGYGYT

V gene: TRBV24-1
CDR3 protein: ATSDLGGEEKLF

V gene: TRBV20-1
CDR3 protein: SARVDRVYGYT

V gene: TRBV3-1
CDR3 protein: ASNHDPRSQETQY

V gene: TRBV11-2
CDR3 protein: ASSYRTGGTGELF

V gene: TRBV11-2
CDR3 protein: ASRNIAKNIQY

V gene: TRBV20-1
CDR3 protein: SARGWGTDTQY

V gene: TRBV10-3
CDR3 protein: AITPGDSPLH

V gene: TRBV5-1
CDR3 protein: ASSLSRAGVSTDTQY

V gene: TRBV27
CDR3 protein: ASSSRGYNEQF

V gene: TRBV11-2
CDR3 protein: ASSLLAGGGADTQY

V gene: TRBV20-1
CDR3 protein: SASKADTQY

V gene: TRBV7-9
CDR3 protein: ASRSRGQLEKLF

V gene: TRBV7-9
CDR3 protein: ASSFRLAGKLTDTQY

V gene: TRBV20-1
CDR3 protein: SARQLAKNIQY

V gene: TRBV10-3
CDR3 protein: AISDIGANTEAF

V gene: TRBV29-1
CDR3 protein: SALVGLAGGPRAYNEQF

V gene: TRBV10-1
CDR3 protein: ASSGRKEGTEAF

V gene: TRBV20-1
CDR3 protein: SAQLANTGELF

V gene: TRBV20-1
CDR3 protein: SARKGGTSGNTIY

V gene: TRBV7-8
CDR3 protein: ASSLVLMDGDTEAF